This T cell receptor (beta chain) comes out of a study of blood T cell repertoires in COVID-19. The data were produced by immunoSEQ multiplex PCR, yet TCRdb's version contains in-frame clones alone and is incomplete. The data hold some 340,000 clones, with about 90% observed a single time. Sequenced input: PBMCs or T cells enriched from blood (not recorded which). This clonotype was obtained from a woman in her 30s who had recovered from COVID-19.

This CDR3 reads CASSLVFVAGGNEQYF. The CDR3 DNA reads TGTGCCAGCAGCTTGGTTTTTGTAGCGGGGGGAAACGAGCAGTACTTC. V and J are TRBV5-5 and TRBJ2-7, with TRBD2 matching 10 bases. The CDR3 sequence is 16 residues long. Germline CDR1 and CDR2: SGHKS and YYEKEE (reference sequence). With V trimmed by 0 bases and J by 5 bases, 8 bases remained unmatched.